This T cell receptor (beta chain) was sequenced during a study of T-cell memory formation after mild COVID-19. General study points: Later expanders leaned CD4+, whereas day 15 to 85 contracting clones were balanced CD4/CD8. Some SARS-CoV-2-responding clones were already detected in memory before infection.

Remarks on this clonotype: The antigen is undetermined.

From 5'RACE with constant-segment primers came TCR alpha and TCR beta cDNA libraries that carried sample barcodes and UMIs. TCRdb passed the 5' RACE reads through MiXCR, listing each CDR3 protein once. The sample yields a few hundred thousand distinct CDR3 sequences, 24% seen once. The germline gives CDR1 SGHRS, CDR2 YFSETQ. After removal of 4 bases from V and 9 bases from J, the junction contained 9 bases not matched to a gene. The CDR3 is made up of 15 amino acids. Sequencing was done on a sample of PBMCs or a T cell subset sorted from them (not recorded which). The sequence derives from an adult woman who had mild COVID-19 (a few samples of this study predate the infection). Cell type and time point are not known. The chain links TRBV5-1 to TRBJ1-4; TRBD1 agrees at 10 bases. The CDR3 sequence is CASSAGTGEAQKLFF. For the CDR3, the DNA is TGCGCCAGCAGCGCAGGGACAGGGGAGGCTCAAAAACTGTTTTTT.